The present T cell receptor (beta chain) was sequenced within a study of T cell clones after liver transplantation. Sequencing was performed with immunoSEQ multiplex PCR; in TCRdb, only in-frame clones are kept and a portion is missing. This table has tens of thousands of clones, roughly nine tenths appearing once. The sequencing used CD8+ T cells from blood, collected 12 months after liver transplant. This clonotype originated in a human patient who received a liver transplant. Some of these T cells may belong to the graft donor.

The CDR3 DNA reads TGTGCCAGCAGTGACCCCAGGGAGAGCAATCAGCCCCAGCATTTT. It specifies CASSDPRESNQPQHF. The rearrangement joins TRBV6-6 to TRBJ1-5; D is perhaps TRBD1 (5 bases). V lost 5 bases and J lost 1, with 12 bases in between. Germline loops: CDR1 MNHNY, CDR2 SVGAGI (reference sequence). CDR3 length: 15 residues.